Listed here are 24 T cell receptor beta chains from one sample, sequenced in a study of blood T cell repertoires in COVID-19. Some clones are missing from TCRdb's copy, which holds only in-frame ones; the method was immunoSEQ multiplex PCR. The sample includes about 250,000 clones, more than 70% seen only once; the top ten take about 5.4%. Sequencing used peripheral blood. The receptors shown here come from a woman aged 80 or over with COVID-19, enrolled during active disease.

The chain links TRBV12-3 or TRBV12-4 to TRBJ1-2; TRBD1 matches 7 bases. V shed 5 bases, J shed 4 bases, and the junction held 4 bases outside the gene matches. The length of the CDR3 is 13 residues. In DNA form, the CDR3 reads TGTGCCAGCAGTGCACGGACAGGCTATGGCTACACCTTC. Residues: CASSARTGYGYTF.

This sequence joins TRBV7-2 and TRBJ2-5; 9 bases map to TRBD1. Germline-derived CDR1 and CDR2 are SGHTA and FQGNSA. The CDR3 length is 14 residues. V was pared by 4 bases and J by 7 bases, with 7 bases of the junction left unmatched. CDR3 bases: TGTGCCAGCAGCTCAGACAGGGGGGACGTGACCCAGTACTTC. Its protein product is CASSSDRGDVTQYF.

The rearrangement joins TRBV6-6 to TRBJ1-5; weak D call: TRBD1 (5 bases). The length of the CDR3 is 15 residues. V was pared by 6 bases and J by 3 bases, with 15 bases between. The germline V gene has CDR1 MNHNY and CDR2 SVGAGI (reference sequence). CDR3 amino acids: CASSGGTAFNQPQHF. The CDR3 region has the DNA TGTGCCAGCAGCGGCGGGACTGCCTTCAATCAGCCCCAGCATTTT.

The chain uses TRBV7-6 and TRBJ2-7; D is perhaps TRBD1 (5 bases). The V end lost 3 bases, the J end lost 0 bases, and 12 bases lay between the germline ends. Germline V gene sequence: CDR1 SGHVS, CDR2 FNYEAQ. The CDR3 is 15 amino acids. The CDR3 sequence is CASSLGQSGSYEQYF. The CDR3, as DNA: TGTGCCAGCAGCTTGGGGCAGTCTGGCTCCTACGAGCAGTACTTC.

The chain uses TRBV5-5 and TRBJ1-2; D remains unclear. The germline CDR1 and CDR2 sequences are SGHKS and YYEKEE (reference sequence). The length of the CDR3 is 13 residues. Trimming cost V 2 bases and J 4 bases, with 9 bases left between them. CDR3 sequence: CASSFGQSYGYTF. As DNA, the CDR3 is TGTGCCAGCAGCTTTGGGCAGAGCTATGGCTACACCTTC.

The gene calls are TRBV4-2 and TRBJ2-3; 9 nucleotides match TRBD1. This CDR3 comprises 16 residues. Germline CDR1 and CDR2: LGHNA and YNFKEQ. The trim removed 3 bases at V and 2 bases at J, leaving 6 bases unmatched. The CDR3 DNA reads as TGTGCCAGCAGCCACCACAGGGGGCCTGACACAGATACGCAGTATTTT. Amino acid sequence: CASSHHRGPDTDTQYF.

The rearrangement uses TRBV19 and TRBJ2-5; D remains unclear. V was trimmed by 4 bases and J by 4 bases, leaving 10 bases between them. CDR1 and CDR2 from the germline V gene are LNHDA and SQIVND (reference sequence). There are 13 residues in the CDR3. Here the CDR3 reads CASSKAARETQYF. DNA for the CDR3: TGTGCCAGTAGTAAGGCGGCCCGAGAGACCCAGTACTTC.

The V and J genes are TRBV5-1 and TRBJ1-1; TRBD1 matches 11 bases. Germline values: CDR1 SGHRS, CDR2 YFSETQ. CDR3 size: 14 residues. Trimming removed 5 bases from V and 6 bases from J; junction bases left unmatched: 6. The CDR3 sequence: CASSGGQGVAEAFF. The DNA of the CDR3 is TGCGCCAGCAGTGGGGGACAGGGGGTCGCTGAAGCTTTCTTT.

This chain joins TRBV2 and TRBJ1-2, with TRBD1 identical over 7 bases. The V gene end was trimmed by 4 bases and the J gene end by 5 bases; junction bases not matched to a gene: 4. Germline V CDR1 and CDR2: SNHLY, FYNNEI. The CDR3 covers 13 residues. The CDR3 region is CASSGQGQYGYTF. CDR3 DNA: TGTGCCAGCAGTGGACAGGGACAATATGGCTACACCTTC.

V and J are TRBV3-1 (or the pseudogene TRBV3-2) and TRBJ1-2; TRBD1 agrees at 7 bases. CDR1 and CDR2 from the germline V gene are LGHDT and YNNKEL (reference sequence). This CDR3 comprises 16 residues. The V and J ends lost 1 base and 2 bases, in that order; junction bases with no gene match: 7. The CDR3 sequence is CASSQVRQGGNYGYTF. CDR3 DNA: TGTGCCAGCAGCCAAGTACGACAGGGAGGAAACTATGGCTACACCTTC.

The chain carries TRBV19 and TRBJ1-1; TRBD1 matches 7 bases. Germline V gene data show CDR1 as LNHDA and CDR2 as SQIVND (reference sequence). This CDR3 spans 14 amino acids. V dropped 8 bases and J dropped 1; count of bases not matched to a gene: 7. CDR3 amino acids: CASYTGTANTEAFF. CDR3 nucleotide sequence: TGTGCCAGTTACACCGGGACAGCGAACACTGAAGCTTTCTTT.

V gene TRBV28 combines with J gene TRBJ1-2; D is unresolved. This CDR3 comprises 12 residues. V was shortened by 2 bases and J by 6 bases, with 7 bases between the two germline ends. Germline values: CDR1 MDHEN, CDR2 SYDVKM. In DNA form, the CDR3 reads TGTGCCAGCAGTTTAATGTATGATGGCTACACCTTC. It encodes CASSLMYDGYTF.

The chain links TRBV6-5 to TRBJ1-1; possible D gene TRBD1, 6 bases. The CDR3 length is 13 residues. V lost 7 bases and J 4 bases, leaving 13 bases between the germline ends. Germline V gene sequence: CDR1 MNHEY, CDR2 SVGAGI. The CDR3 nucleotides read TGTGCCAGCAACTTCAGGGGTGCCACTGAAGCTTTCTTT. It encodes CASNFRGATEAFF.

The genes are TRBV6-5 and TRBJ2-7, with 8 bases matching TRBD1. Germline V lookup: CDR1 MNHEY, CDR2 SVGAGI. V shed 8 bases and J 0 bases; nucleotides not matched to a gene: 6. The CDR3 is 14 residues long. CDR3 coding DNA: TGTGCCAGCGGCTGGACAGGGAACTCCTACGAGCAGTACTTC. It yields the protein CASGWTGNSYEQYF.

The V gene is TRBV19, the J gene TRBJ1-1; D may be TRBD1 (6 bases). Germline V gene lookup returns CDR1 LNHDA and CDR2 SQIVND (reference sequence). V was pared by 4 bases and J by 2 bases, with 11 bases between. The CDR3 spans 14 residues. Written as DNA, the CDR3 is TGTGCCAGTAGTACAGGGGAGGGTAACACTGAAGCTTTCTTT. Translated, it gives CASSTGEGNTEAFF.

V usage is TRBV10-3 and J usage is TRBJ1-1; D gene unclear. Germline V CDR1 and CDR2: ENHRY, SYGVKD. Trimming cost V 10 bases and J 2 bases, with 17 bases left between them. The CDR3 is 14 amino acids. CDR3 nucleotide sequence: TGTGCCACCCAGGTCGCGGGCGAAAACACTGAAGCTTTCTTT. Translating gives CATQVAGENTEAFF.

The gene calls are TRBV11-2 and TRBJ2-3, with 12 positions matching TRBD2. The germline gives CDR1 SGHAT, CDR2 FQNNGV. This CDR3 has 17 residues. J gave up 6 bases and V 1 base, and 8 bases lay outside the gene matches. The CDR3 bases are TGTGCCAGCAGCTTAGTCACTAGCGGGGGGTTTGCGGATACGCAGTATTTT. It is translated as CASSLVTSGGFADTQYF.

This clone was recorded once. The chain combines TRBV11-2 with TRBJ1-1, with D possibly matching TRBD1 (6 bases). This CDR3 has 16 residues. The germline V gene encodes CDR1 SGHAT and CDR2 FQNNGV. V lost 4 bases to trimming and J lost 7 bases, with 22 bases between them. CDR3 DNA sequence: TGTGCCAGCAGCTCTCCCTGGGGACACGGGGAGATTGAAGCTTTCTTT. This translates into CASSSPWGHGEIEAFF.

This chain links TRBV7-6 with TRBJ1-3; no clear D. The CDR3 length is 16 residues. Germline-derived CDR1 and CDR2 are SGHVS and FNYEAQ. Trimming removed 1 base from V and 1 base from J, with 11 bases in between. Here the CDR3 reads CASSLGPGGSGNTIYF. CDR3 DNA: TGTGCCAGCAGCTTAGGTCCGGGAGGGTCTGGAAACACCATATATTTT.

The chain recombines TRBV28 with TRBJ1-6; tentative D call: TRBD1 (6 bases). Germline CDR1 is MDHEN and CDR2 is SYDVKM. The CDR3 has 14 residues. Trimming removed 3 bases at V and 9 bases at J, with 12 bases between. The CDR3 spells CASSFRQESSPLHF. CDR3 in DNA: TGTGCCAGCAGTTTCCGACAGGAGAGTTCACCCCTCCACTTT.

The CDR3 DNA sequence: TGTGCCAGCAGCGTTGGTGGGACTATAGCGAATGAGCAGTTCTTC. This sequence encodes CASSVGGTIANEQFF. This rearrangement joins TRBV9 to TRBJ2-1; 7 positions agree with TRBD2. Germline V gene data show CDR1 as SGDLS and CDR2 as YYNGEE. The CDR3 has 15 residues. V trimming: 2 bases; J trimming: 7 bases; junction bases outside the gene matches: 9. Complete variable domain (other parts from reference TRBV9 and TRBJ2-1): DSGVTQTPKHLITATGQRVTLRCSPRSGDLSVYWYQQSLDQGLQFLIQYYNGEERAKGNILERFSAQQFPDLHSELNLSSLELGDSALYFCASSVGGTIANEQFFGPGTRLTVL.

This sequence joins TRBV20-1 and TRBJ2-5, with a weak D call TRBD1 (7 bases). The CDR3 has 11 residues. Trimming removed 6 bases at V and 7 bases at J, with 12 bases between. Germline V gene lookup returns CDR1 DFQATT and CDR2 SNEGSKA (reference sequence). The CDR3 sequence is CSAYQGGTQYF. Written as DNA, the CDR3 is TGCAGTGCCTACCAGGGGGGGACCCAGTACTTC.

The chain links TRBV5-6 to TRBJ1-2; maybe TRBD1 (5 bases). The CDR3 has 16 residues. Germline-derived CDR1 and CDR2 are SGHDT and YYEEEE. The V end lost 0 bases, the J end lost 5 bases, and 17 bases lay between the germline ends. The CDR3 DNA sequence: TGTGCCAGCAGCTTGGCCACCAGTACAGGAAAATATGGCTACACCTTC. It codes for CASSLATSTGKYGYTF.

This chain links TRBV7-6 with TRBJ2-1; tentatively, D is TRBD2 (5 bases). Germline values: CDR1 SGHVS, CDR2 FNYEAQ. The CDR3 extends over 16 amino acids. V lost 6 bases, J lost 6 bases, and 21 bases lay in between. The CDR3 DNA is TGTGCCAGCAGTCCTACCCAGACCGGGAACCGCAATGAGCAGTTCTTC. Its translation: CASSPTQTGNRNEQFF.